Here is one T cell receptor (beta chain) with its context. The antigen is undetermined. This entry comes from a study of lymphopenia after photon versus proton radiotherapy. TCRdb keeps only in-frame clones here, not all; method: immunoSEQ multiplex PCR. The sample has 60,000 or so clones; more than 75% are singletons. Study-wide results and caveats: After the lymphocyte nadir, photon-treated repertoires showed oligoclonal expansion, especially of CD8+ Temra cells. Better survival with proton therapy was suggested as possible, not demonstrated. In patients who died, overall survival fell as post-nadir TCR diversity dropped more.

The CDR3 has 13 amino acids. The V gene lost 5 bases and the J gene lost 9 bases, with 17 bases spanning the gap. Germline CDR1 and CDR2: SGHTA and FQGNSA. The chain is built from TRBV7-2 and TRBJ2-7; TRBD2 is a possible D gene (6 bases). Sequences were derived from peripheral blood, sampled from a patient treated with photon-based radiotherapy. This TCR was recovered from a man between 40 and 49 years old with gastric cancer. The CDR3: CASSPPGLPGQYF. Here the CDR3 DNA reads TGTGCCAGCAGCCCACCGGGACTCCCCGGGCAGTACTTC.